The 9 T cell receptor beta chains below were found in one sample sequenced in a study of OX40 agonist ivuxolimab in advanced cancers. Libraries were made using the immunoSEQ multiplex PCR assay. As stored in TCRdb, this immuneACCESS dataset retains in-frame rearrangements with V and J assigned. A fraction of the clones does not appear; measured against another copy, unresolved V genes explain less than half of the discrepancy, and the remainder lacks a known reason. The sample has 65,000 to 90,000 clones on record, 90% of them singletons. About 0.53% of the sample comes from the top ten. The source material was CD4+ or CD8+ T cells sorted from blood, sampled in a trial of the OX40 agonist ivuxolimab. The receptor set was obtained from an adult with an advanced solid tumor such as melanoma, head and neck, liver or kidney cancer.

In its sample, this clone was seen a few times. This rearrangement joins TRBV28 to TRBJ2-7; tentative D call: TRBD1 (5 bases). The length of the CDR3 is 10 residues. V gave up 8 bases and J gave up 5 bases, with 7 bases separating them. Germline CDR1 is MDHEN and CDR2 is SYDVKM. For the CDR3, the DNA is TGTGCCAGCTCAGGGAACGAGCAGTACTTC. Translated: CASSGNEQYF.

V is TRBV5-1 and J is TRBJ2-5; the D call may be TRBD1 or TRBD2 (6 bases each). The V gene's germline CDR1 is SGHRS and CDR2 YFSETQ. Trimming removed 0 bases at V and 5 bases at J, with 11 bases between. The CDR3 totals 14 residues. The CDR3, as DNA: TGCGCCAGCAGCTTGGCCGGGGGCAGGGAGACCCAGTACTTC. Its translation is CASSLAGGRETQYF. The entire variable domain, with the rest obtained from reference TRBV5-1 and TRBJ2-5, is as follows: KAGVTQTPRYLIKTRGQQVTLSCSPISGHRSVSWYQQTPGQGLQFLFEYFSETQRNKGNFPGRFSGRQFSNSRSEMNVSTLELGDSALYLCASSLAGGRETQYFGPGTRLLVL.

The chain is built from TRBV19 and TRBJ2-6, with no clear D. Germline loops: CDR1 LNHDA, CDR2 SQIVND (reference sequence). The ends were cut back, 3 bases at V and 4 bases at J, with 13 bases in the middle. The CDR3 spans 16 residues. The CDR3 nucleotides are TGTGCCAGTAGTATCTGGACGCAGTCAGGGGCCAACGTCCTGACTTTC. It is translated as CASSIWTQSGANVLTF.

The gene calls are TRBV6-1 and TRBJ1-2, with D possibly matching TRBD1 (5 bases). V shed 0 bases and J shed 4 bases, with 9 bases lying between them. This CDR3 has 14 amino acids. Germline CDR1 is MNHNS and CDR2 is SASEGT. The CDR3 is CASSEAGRVYGYTF. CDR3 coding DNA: TGTGCCAGCAGTGAAGCGGGCAGGGTCTATGGCTACACCTTC.

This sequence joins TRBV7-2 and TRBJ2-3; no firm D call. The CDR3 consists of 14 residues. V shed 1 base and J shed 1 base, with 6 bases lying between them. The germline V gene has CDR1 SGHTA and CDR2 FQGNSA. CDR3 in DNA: TGTGCCAGCAGCTTAGAAGGTGGCACAGATACGCAGTATTTT. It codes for CASSLEGGTDTQYF.

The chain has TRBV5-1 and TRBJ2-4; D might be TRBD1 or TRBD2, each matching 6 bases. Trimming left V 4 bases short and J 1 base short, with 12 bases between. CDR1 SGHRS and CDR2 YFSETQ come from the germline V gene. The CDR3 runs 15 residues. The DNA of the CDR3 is TGCGCCAGCAGCGAAGGGGGGCCGGCCAAAAACATTCAGTACTTC. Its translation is CASSEGGPAKNIQYF.

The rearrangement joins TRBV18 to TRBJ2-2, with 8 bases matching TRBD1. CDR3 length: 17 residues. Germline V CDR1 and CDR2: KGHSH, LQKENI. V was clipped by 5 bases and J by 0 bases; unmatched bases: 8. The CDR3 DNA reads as TGTGCCAGCTCATCGAGGACAGGGAGATCGAACACCGGGGAGCTGTTTTTT. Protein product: CASSSRTGRSNTGELFF.

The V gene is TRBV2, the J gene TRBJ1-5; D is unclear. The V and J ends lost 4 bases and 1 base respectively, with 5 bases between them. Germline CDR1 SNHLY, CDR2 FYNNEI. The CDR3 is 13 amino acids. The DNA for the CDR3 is TGTGCCAGCAGTGTCAGGAGCAATCAGCCCCAGCATTTT. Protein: CASSVRSNQPQHF.

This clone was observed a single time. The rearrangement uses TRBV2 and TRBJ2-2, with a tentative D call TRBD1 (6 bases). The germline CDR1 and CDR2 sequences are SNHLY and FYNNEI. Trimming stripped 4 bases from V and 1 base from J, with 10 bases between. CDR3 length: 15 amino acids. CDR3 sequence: CASSGHRVNTGELFF. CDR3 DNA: TGTGCCAGCAGTGGGCACAGGGTGAACACCGGGGAGCTGTTTTTT.